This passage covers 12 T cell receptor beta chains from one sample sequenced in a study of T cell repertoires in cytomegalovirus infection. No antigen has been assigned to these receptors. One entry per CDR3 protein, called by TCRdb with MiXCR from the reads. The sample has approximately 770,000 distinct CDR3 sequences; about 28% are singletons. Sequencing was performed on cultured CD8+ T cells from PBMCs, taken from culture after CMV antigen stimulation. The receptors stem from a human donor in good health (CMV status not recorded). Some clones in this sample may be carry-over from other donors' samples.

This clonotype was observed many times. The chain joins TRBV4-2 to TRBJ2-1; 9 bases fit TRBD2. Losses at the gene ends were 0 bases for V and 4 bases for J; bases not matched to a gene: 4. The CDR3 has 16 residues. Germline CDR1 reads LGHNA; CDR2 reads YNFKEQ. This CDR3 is CASSQDRLAGYNEQFF. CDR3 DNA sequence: TGTGCCAGCAGCCAAGATCGGCTAGCGGGGTACAATGAGCAGTTCTTC.

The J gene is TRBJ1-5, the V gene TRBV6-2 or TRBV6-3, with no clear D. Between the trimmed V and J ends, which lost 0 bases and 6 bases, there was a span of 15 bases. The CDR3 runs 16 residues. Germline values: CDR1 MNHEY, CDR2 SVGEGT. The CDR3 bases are TGTGCCAGCAGTTACTCGATCTCACGTGGGAGTCAGCCCCAGCATTTT. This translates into CASSYSISRGSQPQHF.

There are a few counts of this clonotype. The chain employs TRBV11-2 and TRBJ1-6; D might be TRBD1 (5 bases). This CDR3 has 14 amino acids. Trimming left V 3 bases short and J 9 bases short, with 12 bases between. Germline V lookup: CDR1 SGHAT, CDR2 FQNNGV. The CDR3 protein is CASSLWGEPSPLHF. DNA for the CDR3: TGTGCCAGCAGCTTGTGGGGGGAGCCTTCACCCCTCCACTTT.

The CDR3: CASSRSGTGVGLSYNEQFF. The CDR3 DNA is TGTGCCAGCTCACGTTCCGGGACAGGGGTAGGCCTCTCCTACAATGAGCAGTTCTTC. V and J are TRBV18 and TRBJ2-1; TRBD1 matches at 10 bases. The CDR3 length is 19 residues. V dropped 4 bases and J dropped 0; count of bases not matched to a gene: 12. CDR1 and CDR2 from the germline V gene are KGHSH and LQKENI.

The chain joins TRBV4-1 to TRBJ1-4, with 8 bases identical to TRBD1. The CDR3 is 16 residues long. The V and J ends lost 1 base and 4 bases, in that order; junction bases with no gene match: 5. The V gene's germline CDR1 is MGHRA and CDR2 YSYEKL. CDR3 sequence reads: CASSQGRGRSNEKLFF. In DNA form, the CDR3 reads TGCGCCAGCAGCCAAGGCAGGGGGCGAAGTAATGAAAAACTGTTTTTT.

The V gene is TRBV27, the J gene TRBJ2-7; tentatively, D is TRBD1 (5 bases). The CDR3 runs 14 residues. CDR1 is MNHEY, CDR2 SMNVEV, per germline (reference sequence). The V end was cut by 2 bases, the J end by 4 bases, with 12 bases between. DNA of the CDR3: TGTGCCAGCAGTTTAGGCAGGGTCAATTACGAGCAGTACTTC. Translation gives CASSLGRVNYEQYF.

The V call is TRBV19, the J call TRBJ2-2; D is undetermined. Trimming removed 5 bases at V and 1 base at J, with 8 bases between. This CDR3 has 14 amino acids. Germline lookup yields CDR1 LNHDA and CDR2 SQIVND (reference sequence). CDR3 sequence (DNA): TGTGCCAGTAGTGACTTTCTGAACACCGGGGAGCTGTTTTTT. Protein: CASSDFLNTGELFF.

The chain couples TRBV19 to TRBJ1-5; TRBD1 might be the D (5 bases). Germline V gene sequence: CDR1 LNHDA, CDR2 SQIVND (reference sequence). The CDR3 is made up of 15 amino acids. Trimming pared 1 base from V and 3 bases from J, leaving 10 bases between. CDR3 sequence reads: CASSIGQGPNQPQHF. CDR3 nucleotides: TGTGCCAGTAGTATAGGCCAGGGTCCCAATCAGCCCCAGCATTTT.

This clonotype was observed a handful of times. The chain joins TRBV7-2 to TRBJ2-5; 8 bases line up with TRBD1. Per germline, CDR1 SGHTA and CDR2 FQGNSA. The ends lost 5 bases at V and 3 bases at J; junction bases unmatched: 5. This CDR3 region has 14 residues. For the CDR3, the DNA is TGTGCCAGCAGCCCGCTGGACAGGGAAGAGACCCAGTACTTC. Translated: CASSPLDREETQYF. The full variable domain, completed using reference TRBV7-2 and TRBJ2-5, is GAGVSQSPSNKVTEKGKDVELRCDPISGHTALYWYRQSLGQGLEFLIYFQGNSAPDKSGLPSDRFSAERTGGSVSTLTIQRTQQEDSAVYLCASSPLDREETQYFGPGTRLLVL.

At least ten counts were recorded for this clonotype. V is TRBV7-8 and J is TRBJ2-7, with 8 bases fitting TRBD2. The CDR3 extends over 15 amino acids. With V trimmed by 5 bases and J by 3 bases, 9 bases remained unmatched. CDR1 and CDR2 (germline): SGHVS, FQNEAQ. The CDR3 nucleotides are TGTGCCAGCAGCCCAGGACGCGCGGGGGGCTACGAGCAGTACGTC. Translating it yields CASSPGRAGGYEQYV.

In DNA, the CDR3 is TGTGCCAGCCGTATCGACTCAGTGTACACTGAAGCTTTCTTT. Its protein is CASRIDSVYTEAFF. The chain combines TRBV27 with TRBJ1-1, with D uncertain. CDR1 is MNHEY and CDR2 is SMNVEV in the germline V gene (reference sequence). The CDR3 has 14 amino acids. Trimming removed 8 bases at V and 3 bases at J, with 16 bases between.

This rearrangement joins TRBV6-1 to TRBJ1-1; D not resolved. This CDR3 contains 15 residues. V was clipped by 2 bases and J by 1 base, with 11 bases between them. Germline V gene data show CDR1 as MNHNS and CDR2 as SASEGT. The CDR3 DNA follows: TGTGCCAGCAGTGAATGGTGGGAGGCGAACACTGAAGCTTTCTTT. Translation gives CASSEWWEANTEAFF.